The subject of this entry is one TCR beta chain. Templates that were synthetic TCR analogs were spiked into each PCR. Measured with immunoSEQ multiplex PCR; TCRdb has only the in-frame clones, and not every one. The sample lists roughly 56,000 clones, roughly 82% seen once, with approximately 4% in the top ten. This CDR3 is 12 amino acids long. The V gene's germline CDR1 is MNHNY and CDR2 SVGAGI (reference sequence). Trimming stripped 2 bases from V and 9 bases from J, with 8 bases between. Patients each gave 1 to 8 samples, pretreatment and on-treatment. This record belongs to a study of PD-L1 blockade in urothelial cancer. Background on the study: Administration of atezolizumab to patients began in the mid-2010s, at 1,200 mg intravenously every 3 weeks. Blood gave a median around 150,000 T cells.

The chain links TRBV6-6 to TRBJ2-1; D remains ambiguous. This sequence originates from a man between 70 and 80 years old with urothelial cancer. Specimen: PBMCs, collected around atezolizumab (anti-PD-L1) treatment. CDR3 in DNA: TGTGCCAGCAGTTACGTCCGGAGTGAGCAGTTCTTC. Amino acid sequence: CASSYVRSEQFF.